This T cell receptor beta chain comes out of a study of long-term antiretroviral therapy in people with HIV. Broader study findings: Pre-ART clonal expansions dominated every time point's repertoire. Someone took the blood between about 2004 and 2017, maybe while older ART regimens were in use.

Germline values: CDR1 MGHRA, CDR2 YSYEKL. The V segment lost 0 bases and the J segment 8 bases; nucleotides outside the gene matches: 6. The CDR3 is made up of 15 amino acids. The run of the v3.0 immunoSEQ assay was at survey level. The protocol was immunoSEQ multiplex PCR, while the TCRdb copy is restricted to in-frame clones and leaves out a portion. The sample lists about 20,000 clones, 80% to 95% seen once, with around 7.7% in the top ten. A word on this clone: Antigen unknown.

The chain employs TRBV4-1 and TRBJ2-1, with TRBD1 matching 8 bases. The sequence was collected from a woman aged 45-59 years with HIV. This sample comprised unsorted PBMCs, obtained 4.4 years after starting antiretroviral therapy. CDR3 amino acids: CASSQEQGVMDEQFF. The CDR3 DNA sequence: TGCGCCAGCAGCCAAGAACAGGGGGTTATGGATGAGCAGTTCTTC.